The rows below give T cell receptor beta chains drawn from one sample of a study of response to subunit inactivated influenza vaccine. A single record per CDR3 protein comes from TCRdb applying MiXCR to the RT-PCR reads. There are hundreds of thousands of distinct CDR3 sequences in the sample; 12% to 15% occur only once, and 7.6% lies in the top ten. The sequenced sample was PBMCs from blood, obtained 14 days before vaccination. The source of these receptors is a man in his forties or fifties who received an inactivated influenza vaccine. CDR3s include the opening cysteine and the closing phenylalanine or tryptophan. A D gene is named only where the DNA matches it firmly. For some rows the clone size is stated as once, few or many, or as a class when expanded; others skip it.

clone size: NA
D gene: NA
V gene: TRBV29-1
J gene: TRBJ2-3
CDR3 protein: CSVEDWAGQNTDTLYF
CDR3 DNA: TGCAGCGTTGAAGATTGGGCGGGACAGAACACAGATACGCTGTATTTT

clone size: NA
D gene: TRBD2
V gene: TRBV29-1
J gene: TRBJ2-4
CDR3 protein: CSVPPAGGPVAKNIQYF
CDR3 DNA: TGCAGCGTTCCTCCAGCGGGGGGGCCAGTAGCCAAAAACATTCAGTACTTC

clone size: few
D gene: TRBD1
V gene: TRBV5-1
J gene: TRBJ1-2
CDR3 protein: CASSSLGQGTDGYTF
CDR3 DNA: TGCGCCAGCAGCTCCCTGGGACAGGGGACGGATGGCTACACCTTC

clone size: NA
D gene: NA
V gene: TRBV2
J gene: TRBJ2-2
CDR3 protein: CASKRESGELFF
CDR3 DNA: TGTGCCAGCAAAAGGGAGAGCGGGGAGCTGTTTTTT

clone size: NA
D gene: NA
V gene: TRBV6-2/TRBV6-3
J gene: TRBJ2-7
CDR3 protein: CASTLGPLTYEQYF
CDR3 DNA: TGTGCCAGCACCCTAGGACCCCTAACCTACGAGCAGTACTTC

clone size: NA
D gene: NA
V gene: TRBV12-3/TRBV12-4
J gene: TRBJ1-1
CDR3 protein: CASSQGWGATEAFF
CDR3 DNA: TGTGCCAGCAGCCAGGGGTGGGGGGCCACTGAAGCTTTCTTT

clone size: NA
D gene: NA
V gene: TRBV5-1
J gene: TRBJ1-1
CDR3 protein: CASSFNGGSGNTEAFF
CDR3 DNA: TGCGCCAGCAGCTTTAACGGGGGTTCCGGGAACACTGAAGCTTTCTTT

clone size: NA
D gene: NA
V gene: TRBV6-1
J gene: TRBJ1-3
CDR3 protein: CASTSAGRYSGNTIYF
CDR3 DNA: TGTGCCAGCACCTCGGCGGGCCGTTACTCTGGAAACACCATATATTTT

clone size: NA
D gene: NA
V gene: TRBV25-1
J gene: TRBJ2-2
CDR3 protein: CASSELGRGGRTGDLFF
CDR3 DNA: TGTGCCAGCAGTGAATTAGGGCGGGGTGGAAGGACCGGGGATCTGTTTTTT

clone size: many
D gene: TRBD2
V gene: TRBV5-1
J gene: TRBJ2-3
CDR3 protein: CASSLAGPRTDTQYF
CDR3 DNA: TGCGCCAGCAGCTTAGCGGGACCACGCACAGATACGCAGTATTTT

clone size: few
D gene: NA
V gene: TRBV20-1
J gene: TRBJ1-2
CDR3 protein: CSARVDEVYGYTF
CDR3 DNA: TGCAGTGCTAGAGTTGACGAGGTTTATGGCTACACCTTC

clone size: many
D gene: NA
V gene: TRBV28
J gene: TRBJ2-5
CDR3 protein: CAITGLSQETQYF
CDR3 DNA: TGTGCCATTACGGGACTGAGCCAAGAGACCCAGTACTTC

clone size: few
D gene: NA
V gene: TRBV10-3
J gene: TRBJ1-1
CDR3 protein: CAISESGAWTEAFF
CDR3 DNA: TGTGCCATCAGTGAGTCGGGGGCTTGGACTGAAGCTTTCTTT

clone size: many
D gene: NA
V gene: TRBV5-6
J gene: TRBJ2-1
CDR3 protein: CASSFFGLIPYNEQFF
CDR3 DNA: TGTGCCAGCAGCTTCTTCGGGTTGATCCCCTACAATGAGCAGTTCTTC

clone size: few
D gene: NA
V gene: TRBV4-3
J gene: TRBJ2-1
CDR3 protein: CASSQVGGFHEQFF
CDR3 DNA: TGCGCCAGCAGCCAAGTCGGGGGATTTCATGAGCAGTTCTTC

clone size: few
D gene: TRBD2
V gene: TRBV20-1
J gene: TRBJ2-2
CDR3 protein: CSARDLLAGVAGELFF
CDR3 DNA: TGCAGTGCTAGAGATTTGCTAGCGGGAGTGGCCGGGGAGCTGTTTTTT

clone size: NA
D gene: TRBD1
V gene: TRBV19
J gene: TRBJ2-2
CDR3 protein: CASSMRQGGTGELFF
CDR3 DNA: TGTGCCAGTAGTATGCGACAGGGTGGCACCGGGGAGCTGTTTTTT

clone size: few
D gene: NA
V gene: TRBV9
J gene: TRBJ2-7
CDR3 protein: CASSIGTSGVEQYF
CDR3 DNA: TGTGCCAGCAGCATAGGGACATCCGGGGTAGAGCAGTACTTC

clone size: few
D gene: TRBD1
V gene: TRBV10-3
J gene: TRBJ1-1
CDR3 protein: CAISKTGPRSSEAFF
CDR3 DNA: TGTGCCATCAGTAAGACAGGGCCTCGTTCTAGTGAAGCTTTCTTT

clone size: few
D gene: NA
V gene: TRBV29-1
J gene: TRBJ1-2
CDR3 protein: CSVSQGTKNGYTF
CDR3 DNA: TGCAGCGTCTCCCAGGGGACGAAGAATGGCTACACCTTC

clone size: many
D gene: TRBD1
V gene: TRBV24-1
J gene: TRBJ2-1
CDR3 protein: CATSEDRDSYNEQFF
CDR3 DNA: TGTGCCACCAGTGAAGACAGGGACTCCTACAATGAGCAGTTCTTC

clone size: NA
D gene: NA
V gene: TRBV20-1
J gene: TRBJ1-6
CDR3 protein: CSARIQEFYNSPLHF
CDR3 DNA: TGCAGTGCTAGAATTCAGGAATTCTATAATTCACCCCTCCACTTT

clone size: many
D gene: TRBD1
V gene: TRBV4-3
J gene: TRBJ2-7
CDR3 protein: CASSQDRGLYEQYF
CDR3 DNA: TGCGCCAGCAGCCAAGACAGGGGGCTCTACGAGCAGTACTTC

clone size: NA
D gene: NA
V gene: TRBV29-1
J gene: TRBJ1-1
CDR3 protein: CSVANINTEAFF
CDR3 DNA: TGCAGCGTTGCGAACATTAACACTGAAGCTTTCTTT

clone size: few
D gene: NA
V gene: TRBV6-1
J gene: TRBJ2-2
CDR3 protein: CASSVRGQLFF
CDR3 DNA: TGTGCCAGCAGTGTGCGTGGTCAACTGTTTTTT

clone size: NA
D gene: NA
V gene: TRBV4-2
J gene: TRBJ2-4
CDR3 protein: CASSRPQEGLAKNIQYF
CDR3 DNA: TGTGCCAGCAGCCGGCCCCAGGAGGGCCTAGCCAAAAACATTCAGTACTTC

clone size: NA
D gene: NA
V gene: TRBV4-1
J gene: TRBJ1-2
CDR3 protein: CASSPGRSDGYTF
CDR3 DNA: TGCGCCAGCAGCCCGGGCCGATCAGATGGCTACACCTTC

clone size: many
D gene: TRBD1
V gene: TRBV11-2
J gene: TRBJ1-1
CDR3 protein: CASSGSGGWNTEAFF
CDR3 DNA: TGTGCCAGCAGTGGGTCAGGGGGCTGGAACACTGAAGCTTTCTTT

clone size: NA
D gene: NA
V gene: TRBV4-1
J gene: TRBJ1-5
CDR3 protein: CASSQTDVSNQPQHF
CDR3 DNA: TGCGCCAGCAGCCAGACGGACGTTAGCAATCAGCCCCAGCATTTT

clone size: NA
D gene: NA
V gene: TRBV7-8
J gene: TRBJ2-3
CDR3 protein: CASTDLGRDGTDTQYF
CDR3 DNA: TGTGCCAGCACCGACTTAGGACGGGACGGCACAGATACGCAGTATTTT

clone size: NA
D gene: NA
V gene: TRBV6-5
J gene: TRBJ2-2
CDR3 protein: CASSYPRKGNTGELFF
CDR3 DNA: TGTGCCAGCAGTTATCCCAGGAAGGGAAACACCGGGGAGCTGTTTTTT

clone size: few
D gene: TRBD2
V gene: TRBV10-3
J gene: TRBJ2-3
CDR3 protein: CAISAGGRKSTDTQYF
CDR3 DNA: TGTGCCATCAGTGCGGGCGGGAGGAAAAGCACAGATACGCAGTATTTT

clone size: few
D gene: TRBD1
V gene: TRBV6-2/TRBV6-3
J gene: TRBJ2-2
CDR3 protein: CASRPYPDRGGQTGELFF
CDR3 DNA: TGTGCCAGCAGACCCTACCCGGACAGGGGAGGTCAGACCGGGGAGCTGTTTTTT

clone size: few
D gene: NA
V gene: TRBV2
J gene: TRBJ1-4
CDR3 protein: CASRAGTGNEKLFF
CDR3 DNA: TGTGCCAGCAGGGCCGGGACGGGGAATGAAAAACTGTTTTTT

clone size: NA
D gene: TRBD1
V gene: TRBV5-6
J gene: TRBJ2-5
CDR3 protein: CASSPTGGTGETQYF
CDR3 DNA: TGTGCCAGCAGCCCCACAGGGGGCACGGGAGAGACCCAGTACTTC

clone size: NA
D gene: NA
V gene: TRBV7-2
J gene: TRBJ2-5
CDR3 protein: CASSFGAGALQETQYF
CDR3 DNA: TGTGCCAGCAGCTTCGGGGCGGGGGCCTTACAAGAGACCCAGTACTTC